The clone carrying this T cell receptor (beta chain) was seen just once. This sample stems from a study of blood T cell repertoires in COVID-19. Study information: There were acute and convalescent COVID-19 samples, and they came from the United States, Italy and Spain.

The CDR3 is made up of 16 amino acids. The V gene's germline CDR1 is MGHRA and CDR2 YSYEKL. Trimming removed 4 bases from V and 2 bases from J; junction bases left unmatched: 3. Patients in Seattle were enrolled during active infection, then followed longitudinally. Per the study methods: It was from reference gene primer amplification that nucleated cell counts were estimated. Sequencing used immunoSEQ multiplex PCR; TCRdb keeps in-frame clones, though not all of them. That table gives V, J and clone size, and the DNA gave D and trimming. The sample comprises 130,000 to 150,000 clones, 80% to 90% of which are singletons, and 8% rests with the top ten.

This chain joins TRBV4-1 and TRBJ2-5, with 14 positions matching TRBD2. This clonotype was sampled from a woman aged 55-75 years with COVID-19, enrolled during active disease. Material: peripheral blood. In DNA form, the CDR3 reads TGCGCCAGCAGCCTTGGACTAGCGGGGGGACAAGAGACCCAGTACTTC. This codes for CASSLGLAGGQETQYF.